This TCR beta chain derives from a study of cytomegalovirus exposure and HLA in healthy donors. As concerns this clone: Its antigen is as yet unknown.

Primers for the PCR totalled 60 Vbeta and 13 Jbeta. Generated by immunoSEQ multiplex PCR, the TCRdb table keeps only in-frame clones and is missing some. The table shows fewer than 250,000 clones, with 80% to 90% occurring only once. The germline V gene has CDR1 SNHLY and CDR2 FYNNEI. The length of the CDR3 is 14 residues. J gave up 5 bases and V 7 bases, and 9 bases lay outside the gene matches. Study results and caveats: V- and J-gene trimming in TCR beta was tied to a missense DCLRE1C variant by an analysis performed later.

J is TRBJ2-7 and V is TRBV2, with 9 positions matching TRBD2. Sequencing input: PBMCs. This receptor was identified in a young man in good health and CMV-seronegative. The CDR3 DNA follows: TGTGCCAGCATAGCGGGGGAGCCCCTGCACGAGCAGTACTTC. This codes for CASIAGEPLHEQYF.